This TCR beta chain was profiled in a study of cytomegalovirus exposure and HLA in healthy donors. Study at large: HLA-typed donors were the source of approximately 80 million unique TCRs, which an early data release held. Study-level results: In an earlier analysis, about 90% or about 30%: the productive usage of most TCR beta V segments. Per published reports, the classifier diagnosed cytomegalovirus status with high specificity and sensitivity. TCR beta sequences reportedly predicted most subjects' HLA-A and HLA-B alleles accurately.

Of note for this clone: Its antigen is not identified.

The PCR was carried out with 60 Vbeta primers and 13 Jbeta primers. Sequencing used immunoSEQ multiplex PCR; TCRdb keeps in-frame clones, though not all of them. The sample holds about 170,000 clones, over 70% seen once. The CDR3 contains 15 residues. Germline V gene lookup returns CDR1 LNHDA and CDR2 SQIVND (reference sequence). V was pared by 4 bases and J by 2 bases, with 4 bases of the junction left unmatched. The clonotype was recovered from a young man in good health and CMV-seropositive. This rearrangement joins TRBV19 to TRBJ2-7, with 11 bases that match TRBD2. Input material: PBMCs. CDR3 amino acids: CASSKGTSGTYEQYF. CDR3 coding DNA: TGTGCCAGTAGTAAGGGGACTAGCGGAACCTACGAGCAGTACTTC.